These 15 T cell receptor beta chains were sequenced from one sample in a study of T cell responses to AZD1222 COVID-19 vaccine. Generated by immunoSEQ multiplex PCR, the TCRdb table keeps only in-frame clones and is missing some. The sample holds roughly 130,000 clones, about nine tenths seen once. The sequencing used peripheral blood, collected on day 0 of AZD1222 vaccination. All receptors come from an adult in good health.

The gene calls are TRBV27 and TRBJ2-1; TRBD2 is a possible D gene (6 bases). The germline V gene encodes CDR1 MNHEY and CDR2 SMNVEV (reference sequence). V was shortened by 2 bases and J by 3 bases, with 20 bases between the two germline ends. CDR3 length equals 18 residues. CDR3 sequence: CASSLARTVAGGYNEQFF. The DNA of the CDR3 is TGTGCCAGCAGTTTAGCCCGGACGGTGGCCGGGGGCTACAATGAGCAGTTCTTC.

The chain couples TRBV7-2 to TRBJ2-2; possibly TRBD2 for D (7 bases). Germline lookup yields CDR1 SGHTA and CDR2 FQGNSA. Trimming shortened V by 2 bases and J by 7 bases, and 14 bases separated the two germline ends. This CDR3 has 15 residues. This chain's CDR3 is CASSLFAGADGELFF. Written as DNA, the CDR3 is TGTGCCAGCAGCTTATTCGCGGGGGCGGACGGGGAGCTGTTTTTT.

The V call is TRBV27, the J call TRBJ1-1; TRBD1 might be the D (5 bases). The CDR3 has 14 residues. Between the trimmed V and J ends, which lost 2 bases and 4 bases, there was a span of 11 bases. Germline-derived CDR1 and CDR2 are MNHEY and SMNVEV (reference sequence). The CDR3 DNA is TGTGCCAGCAGTTTACTCGGGGGAGGCACTGAAGCTTTCTTT. This translates into CASSLLGGGTEAFF.

This clone was observed once. The chain employs TRBV5-4 and TRBJ2-5; D call uncertain. V was clipped by 2 bases and J by 5 bases, with 4 bases between them. Looked up from germline, CDR1 is SGHNT and CDR2 is YYREEE (reference sequence). The CDR3 runs 11 residues. This CDR3 reads CASSFAETQYF. The CDR3, as DNA: TGTGCCAGCAGCTTTGCGGAGACCCAGTACTTC.

The J gene is TRBJ2-7, the V gene TRBV7-9; 7 nucleotides match TRBD2. Trimming at V came to 3 bases and at J to 3 bases, leaving 14 bases not matched to a gene. Germline V lookup: CDR1 SEHNR, CDR2 FQNEAQ (reference sequence). The CDR3 runs to 17 residues. CDR3 coding DNA: TGTGCCAGCAGCTTTATCTCTGGGGGGGAAGTTTTCTACGAGCAGTACTTC. Translated, it gives CASSFISGGEVFYEQYF.

The J gene is TRBJ2-7, the V gene TRBV3-1 (or the pseudogene TRBV3-2); D is ambiguous. V was pared by 0 bases and J by 4 bases, with 16 bases between. This CDR3 has 16 amino acids. Germline CDR1 reads LGHDT; CDR2 reads YNNKEL (reference sequence). This CDR3 is CASSQEFWAKGYEQYF. CDR3 DNA: TGTGCCAGCAGCCAAGAGTTCTGGGCCAAGGGATACGAGCAGTACTTC.

The rearrangement uses TRBV28 and TRBJ1-1, with 8 bases aligning to TRBD1. CDR3 length: 14 amino acids. Per germline, CDR1 MDHEN and CDR2 SYDVKM. V gave up 5 bases and J gave up 4 bases; unmatched junction bases: 6. The CDR3 coding sequence is TGTGCCAGCAGTGTATCAGGGGGCGGCACTGAAGCTTTCTTT. Translated, it gives CASSVSGGGTEAFF.

The chain employs TRBV14 and TRBJ2-4, with 14 bases matching TRBD2. This CDR3 is 18 amino acids long. V dropped 1 base and J dropped 4; count of bases not matched to a gene: 6. Germline V gene data show CDR1 as SGHDN and CDR2 as FVKESK. The CDR3 sequence: CASSQVPGLAGGKNIQYF. CDR3 coding DNA: TGTGCCAGCAGCCAAGTCCCTGGACTAGCGGGGGGAAAAAACATTCAGTACTTC. Complete variable domain (other parts from reference TRBV14 and TRBJ2-4): EAGVTQFPSHSVIEKGQTVTLRCDPISGHDNLYWYRRVMGKEIKFLLHFVKESKQDESGMPNNRFLAERTGGTYSTLKVQPAELEDSGVYFCASSQVPGLAGGKNIQYFGAGTRLSVL.

The rearrangement links TRBV24-1 to TRBJ1-1, with D perhaps matching TRBD1 (5 bases). The V gene's germline CDR1 is KGHDR and CDR2 SFDVKD. The V and J ends lost 0 bases and 0 bases respectively, with 10 bases between them. The CDR3 is 16 residues long. CDR3 nucleotides: TGTGCCACCAGTGATTTGCAACGGGGGTTGAACACTGAAGCTTTCTTT. As protein: CATSDLQRGLNTEAFF.

V is TRBV18 and J is TRBJ2-7, with 12 bases lining up with TRBD1. This CDR3 comprises 15 residues. From germline, CDR1 is KGHSH and CDR2 LQKENI. J lost 3 bases, V lost 4 bases, and 4 bases had no gene match. DNA of the CDR3: TGTGCCAGCTCACAAGGGACAGGGGGCCTCTACGAGCAGTACTTC. This gives the protein CASSQGTGGLYEQYF.

This clone was observed a handful of times. V and J are TRBV14 and TRBJ1-3; no definite D call. The CDR3 consists of 15 residues. V lost 1 base, J lost 9 bases, and 16 bases lay in between. CDR1 and CDR2 (germline): SGHDN, FVKESK. The CDR3 protein is CASSQAPTVGSTIYF. CDR3 nucleotides: TGTGCCAGCAGCCAAGCCCCAACAGTCGGTAGCACCATATATTTT.

The gene calls are TRBV10-3 and TRBJ2-7; D not certain. The CDR3 runs 11 residues. Germline V gives CDR1 ENHRY, CDR2 SYGVKD. Trimming shortened V by 2 bases and J by 5 bases, and 4 bases separated the two germline ends. Written as DNA, the CDR3 is TGTGCCATCAGTGAGAGACACGAGCAGTACTTC. Amino acid sequence: CAISERHEQYF.

This rearrangement joins TRBV28 to TRBJ1-5, with 11 bases fitting TRBD1. Losses at the gene ends were 6 bases for V and 6 bases for J; bases not matched to a gene: 10. CDR3 length equals 16 residues. Per the germline V gene, CDR1 is MDHEN and CDR2 is SYDVKM. The CDR3 loop reads CASRSTDRGRGQPQHF. The CDR3 coding sequence is TGTGCCAGCAGATCGACGGACAGGGGGCGCGGTCAGCCCCAGCATTTT.

The chain joins TRBV6-1 to TRBJ2-7, with a possible D match to TRBD1 (5 bases). Trimming removed 0 bases from V and 7 bases from J, with 16 bases in between. Looked up from germline, CDR1 is MNHNS and CDR2 is SASEGT. The CDR3 spans 15 residues. The CDR3 coding sequence is TGTGCCAGCAGTGAAGCGGCAGGGATTTTTCGGGAGCAGTACTTC. It is translated as CASSEAAGIFREQYF.

V usage is TRBV19 and J usage is TRBJ1-1, with 8 positions matching TRBD1. Unmatched junction bases numbered 0, after V lost 5 bases and J lost 1 base. Germline lookup yields CDR1 LNHDA and CDR2 SQIVND (reference sequence). The CDR3 spans 13 residues. The CDR3 here is CASSQGANTEAFF. The CDR3, as DNA: TGTGCCAGTAGTCAGGGGGCGAACACTGAAGCTTTCTTT. The full variable domain, its missing parts supplied by reference TRBV19 and TRBJ1-1, is DGGITQSPKYLFRKEGQNVTLSCEQNLNHDAMYWYRQDPGQGLRLIYYSQIVNDFQKGDIAEGYSVSREKKESFPLTVTSAQKNPTAFYLCASSQGANTEAFFGQGTRLTVV.